Reported below is one T cell receptor (beta chain). Its antigen is not identified. Those who donated were healthy HIV-negative adults, with no recent acute infections or vaccinations reported. The data stem from a study of shared clonotypes between healthy human individuals. Study-wide results and limits: Clonotypes which were not shared had lower generation probabilities than clonotypes that all four donors shared.

Each sorted subset replicate got 200 ng genomic DNA, roughly 30,000 genomes. The table came from immunoSEQ multiplex PCR; TCRdb's copy has only in-frame clones and leaves some out. The sample contains some 2.1 million clones, 85% to 95% of which appear only once. V dropped 8 bases and J dropped 7; count of bases not matched to a gene: 13. The CDR3 contains 15 residues. CDR1 is MDHEN and CDR2 is SYDVKM in the germline V gene. Sequenced input: naive CD4+ T cells sorted from blood. Subset reported: CD45RA+ positively selected. This clonotype was obtained from a man younger than 30 in good health. V is TRBV28 and J is TRBJ2-1, with 8 bases fitting TRBD2. For the CDR3, the DNA is TGTGCCAGCCCTTCCGGGGGGGAAAGTACGAATGAGCAGTTCTTC. Translating it yields CASPSGGESTNEQFF.